Listed below are T cell receptor beta chains from one sample, sequenced in a study of Ad26.COV2.S vaccination and SARS-CoV-2 variants. TCRdb's copy holds only in-frame clones and misses some; the assay was immunoSEQ multiplex PCR. The data contain approximately 480,000 clones, around 88% of them singletons. The sample was peripheral blood, taken in a trial of Ad26.COV2.S vaccine versus placebo. Source of these receptors: a person between 18 and 59 years old who received the Ad26.COV2.S COVID-19 vaccine or a placebo. Each CDR3 is given with its conserved first and last residue. D genes are given only for firm matches. For some rows the clone size is stated as once, few or many, or as a class when expanded; others skip it.

-	-	TRBJ2-3	TRBV5-1	TGCGCCAGCAGCGAGAATTTGGCGGGTCAAACAGATACGCAGTATTTT	CASSENLAGQTDTQYF
-	-	TRBJ2-1	TRBV11-2	TGTGCCAGCAGCCCCGCCGGGCACAATGAGCAGTTCTTC	CASSPAGHNEQFF
-	once	TRBJ1-1	TRBV11-3	TGTGCCAGTCAGGGAGGAGGCACTGAAGCTTTCTTT	CASQGGGTEAFF
-	-	TRBJ1-3	TRBV28	TGTGCCACCTCCCTCCAACGGGGGTTCTCTGGAAACACCATATATTTT	CATSLQRGFSGNTIYF
-	-	TRBJ1-1	TRBV25-1	TGTGCCAGCAGTAACCCAGCCAGTGAAGCTTTCTTT	CASSNPASEAFF
-	-	TRBJ2-3	TRBV5-1	TGCGCCAGCAGCTTGGTTCAGCCCACAGATACGCAGTATTTT	CASSLVQPTDTQYF
-	-	TRBJ2-1	TRBV2	TGTGCCAGCAGGGGTCTGGGCTCCTACAATGAGCAGTTCTTC	CASRGLGSYNEQFF
-	-	TRBJ2-1	TRBV9	TGTGCCAGCAGCGTAGAGCACTGGTCCTACAATGAGCAGTTCTTC	CASSVEHWSYNEQFF
TRBD2	-	TRBJ2-3	TRBV7-2	TGTGCCAGCAGCAAATCTTTAGCGGGAGGGACTACGCAGTATTTT	CASSKSLAGGTTQYF
-	-	TRBJ2-7	TRBV25-1	TGTGCCAGCAGTGAATTCGGTAGTTACGAGCAGTACTTC	CASSEFGSYEQYF
-	-	TRBJ2-7	TRBV29-1	TGCAGCGTTCTGAGGGACTCCTACGAGCAGTACTTC	CSVLRDSYEQYF
TRBD2	-	TRBJ2-3	TRBV29-1	TGCAGCGTTGCGTCTAGCGGGAGATCCGGTGATACGCAGTATTTT	CSVASSGRSGDTQYF
-	-	TRBJ2-3	TRBV7-9	TGTGCCAGCAGCCCTTGGAACACAGATACGCAGTATTTT	CASSPWNTDTQYF
TRBD2	-	TRBJ2-7	TRBV5-1	TGCGCCAGCAGCTTGGCCCCCCTTCTAGCGGGAGGGCCCAACGAGCAGTACTTC	CASSLAPLLAGGPNEQYF
-	-	TRBJ1-2	TRBV6-5	TGTGCCAGCAGTTACTCTGGAGGGATGGGCGGCTACACCTTC	CASSYSGGMGGYTF
-	few	TRBJ1-6	TRBV9	TGTGCCAGCAGCGTAGCCAGGGCAAATTCACCCCTCCACTTT	CASSVARANSPLHF
-	-	TRBJ1-1	TRBV30	TGTGCCTGGGGACTCGGGGGGAACACTGAAGCTTTCTTT	CAWGLGGNTEAFF
-	-	TRBJ1-1	TRBV28	TGTGCCAGCGGCACCCGGAGGGCTGGCGCGGGCGGCACTGAAGCTTTCTTT	CASGTRRAGAGGTEAFF
TRBD2	-	TRBJ2-7	TRBV5-4	TGTGCCAGCAGCCCCGGCGCGGGGGGCATCCTGTACGAGCAGTACTTC	CASSPGAGGILYEQYF
TRBD1	-	TRBJ1-4	TRBV25-1	TGTGCCAGCAGTGACAGGGGGGCAACTAATGAAAAACTGTTTTTT	CASSDRGATNEKLFF
-	-	TRBJ2-1	TRBV11-3	TGTGCCAGCAGCTTACGCAGGGGGGCGTACAATGAGCAGTTCTTC	CASSLRRGAYNEQFF
-	-	TRBJ2-1	TRBV10-3	TGTGCCATCAGTGAGCGTGGGGGTGAGCAGTTCTTC	CAISERGGEQFF
-	-	TRBJ1-1	TRBV2	TGTGCCAGCAGTGAACTTAGGGGGGCGACTGAAGCTTTCTTT	CASSELRGATEAFF
-	-	TRBJ2-1	TRBV13	TGTGCCAGCAGCTTAGAATCGGCGAATGAGCAGTTCTTC	CASSLESANEQFF
TRBD2	-	TRBJ2-5	TRBV2	TGTGCCAGCAGTAAGGGACTAGCGGGAGTTGAGACCCAGTACTTC	CASSKGLAGVETQYF
TRBD1	-	TRBJ2-2	TRBV7-2	TGTGCCAGCAGCTGGGACAGGGTCGGGGAGCTGTTTTTT	CASSWDRVGELFF
-	once	TRBJ1-1	TRBV27	TGTGCCAGCAGAAAAACAGGGAACACTGAAGCTTTCTTT	CASRKTGNTEAFF
-	-	TRBJ1-5	TRBV19	TGTGCCAGTAGTTTGAGGGCCGGGGACAATCAGCCCCAGCATTTT	CASSLRAGDNQPQHF
TRBD1	few	TRBJ1-4	TRBV28	TGTGCCAGCAGACAGGGGGAAAAACTGTTTTTT	CASRQGEKLFF
-	-	TRBJ2-7	TRBV5-1	TGCGCCAGCAGCTTGGACAACTCCTACGAGCAGTACTTC	CASSLDNSYEQYF
-	-	TRBJ2-5	TRBV7-9	TGTGCCAGCAGCCCAGTGGGCGGGGAGACCCAGTACTTC	CASSPVGGETQYF
-	-	TRBJ1-1	TRBV19	TGTGCCAGTAGTATCCCCCTGAACACTGAAGCTTTCTTT	CASSIPLNTEAFF
TRBD2	-	TRBJ2-1	TRBV19	TGTGCCAGTAGTATTGGTACTAGCGGGCCCGCCTCCTACAATGAGCAGTTCTTC	CASSIGTSGPASYNEQFF
-	once	TRBJ2-3	TRBV19	TGTGCCAGTAGCCCCACAGATACGCAGTATTTT	CASSPTDTQYF
-	-	TRBJ2-2	TRBV5-1	TGCGCCAGCAGCTTGGAGGAGGGGCGGTCCGGGGAGCTGTTTTTT	CASSLEEGRSGELFF
TRBD2	-	TRBJ2-1	TRBV13	TGTGCCAGCAGCTCCAGGACTAGCGGGAGTCTTACTGAGCAGTTCTTC	CASSSRTSGSLTEQFF
-	-	TRBJ1-5	TRBV7-8	TGTGCCAGCAGCTTAATGGGACGCAGGGGGCCCCAGCATTTT	CASSLMGRRGPQHF
-	few	TRBJ1-5	TRBV6-5	TGTGCCAGCATTAGGGGACAGCCCCAGCATTTT	CASIRGQPQHF
TRBD1	-	TRBJ1-2	TRBV4-2	TGTGCCAGCAGCCAGAGTGGACAGGGTGGGTGGAACTATGGCTACACCTTC	CASSQSGQGGWNYGYTF
TRBD2	-	TRBJ2-3	TRBV11-2	TGTGCCAGCAGCGCTCGGGGTAGCGGGAGTCGCACAGATACGCAGTATTTT	CASSARGSGSRTDTQYF
-	-	TRBJ2-1	TRBV6-5	TGTGCCAGCAGTTCCTTGACTAGGGGGGGGAATGAGCAGTTCTTC	CASSSLTRGGNEQFF
-	-	TRBJ2-1	TRBV28	TGTGCCAGCAGTTTATGGGGGGAGGTGGGTGAGCAGTTCTTC	CASSLWGEVGEQFF
-	-	TRBJ1-6	TRBV7-2	TGTGCCAGCAGCCAGGACAGCTTCTCTGGGTCCTATAATTCACCCCTCCACTTT	CASSQDSFSGSYNSPLHF
-	-	TRBJ2-3	TRBV29-1	TGCAGCGTTGGTGTCCGGGAAAGGCAGTATTTT	CSVGVRERQYF
TRBD1	-	TRBJ2-5	TRBV6-1	TGTGCCAGCAGTGAAACAGGGGGGCGAGACACCCAGTACTTC	CASSETGGRDTQYF
-	-	TRBJ1-1	TRBV3-1/TRBV3-2	TGTGCCAGCAGCCAATGGTCTTTGAACACTGAAGCTTTCTTT	CASSQWSLNTEAFF
-	-	TRBJ2-5	TRBV5-8	TGTGCCAGCAGCTTGCGGAGGGGGCTAGGGGAGACCCAGTACTTC	CASSLRRGLGETQYF
TRBD2	-	TRBJ2-1	TRBV2	TGTGCCAGCAGTGAGTTTAGCGGGAATGAGCAGTTCTTC	CASSEFSGNEQFF
-	-	TRBJ2-3	TRBV11-3	TGTGCCAGCAGCTTTGGGGATACGCAGTATTTT	CASSFGDTQYF